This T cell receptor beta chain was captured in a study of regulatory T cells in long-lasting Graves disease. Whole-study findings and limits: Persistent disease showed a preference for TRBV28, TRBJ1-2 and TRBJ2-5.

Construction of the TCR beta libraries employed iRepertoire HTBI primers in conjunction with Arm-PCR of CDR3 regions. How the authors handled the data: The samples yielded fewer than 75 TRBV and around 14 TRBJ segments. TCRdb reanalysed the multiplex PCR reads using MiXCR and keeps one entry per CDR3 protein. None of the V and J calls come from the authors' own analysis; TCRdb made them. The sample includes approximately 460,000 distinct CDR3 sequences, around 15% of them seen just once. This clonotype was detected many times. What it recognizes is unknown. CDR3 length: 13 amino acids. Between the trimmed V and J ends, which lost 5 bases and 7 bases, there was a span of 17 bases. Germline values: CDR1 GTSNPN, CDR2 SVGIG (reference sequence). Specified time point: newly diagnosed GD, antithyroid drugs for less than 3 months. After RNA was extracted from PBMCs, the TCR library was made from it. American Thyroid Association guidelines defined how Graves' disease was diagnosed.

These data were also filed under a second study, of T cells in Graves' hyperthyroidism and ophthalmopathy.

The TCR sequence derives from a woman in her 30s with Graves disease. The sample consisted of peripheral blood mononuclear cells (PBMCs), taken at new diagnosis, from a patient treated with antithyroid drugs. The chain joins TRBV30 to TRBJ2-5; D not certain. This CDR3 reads CAWGAAPGGTQYF. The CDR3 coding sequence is TGTGCCTGGGGCGCCGCTCCCGGCGGGACCCAGTACTTC.